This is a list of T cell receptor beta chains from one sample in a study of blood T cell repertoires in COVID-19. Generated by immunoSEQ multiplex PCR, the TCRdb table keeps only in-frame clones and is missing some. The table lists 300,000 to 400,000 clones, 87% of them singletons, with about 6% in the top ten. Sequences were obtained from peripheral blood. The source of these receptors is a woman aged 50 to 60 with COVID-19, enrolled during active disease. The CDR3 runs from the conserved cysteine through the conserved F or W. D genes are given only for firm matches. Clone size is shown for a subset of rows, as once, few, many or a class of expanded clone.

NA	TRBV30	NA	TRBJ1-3	TGTGCCTGGGACAGGACTGGAAACACCATATATTTT	CAWDRTGNTIYF
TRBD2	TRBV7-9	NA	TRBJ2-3	TGTGCCAGCAGTCGGAGCGGGAGAAGGGCAGATACGCAGTATTTT	CASSRSGRRADTQYF
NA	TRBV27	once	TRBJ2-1	TGTGCCAGCAGTTTAGCGGCCGGGGGTTTAGAGTACAATGAGCAGTTCTTC	CASSLAAGGLEYNEQFF
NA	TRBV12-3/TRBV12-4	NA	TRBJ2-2	TGTGCCAGCAGGGCCCGGAGCGAACTGTTTTTT	CASRARSELFF
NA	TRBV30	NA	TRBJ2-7	TGTGCCTGGAGTGGGAGTTTGAGTTACGAGCAGTACTTC	CAWSGSLSYEQYF
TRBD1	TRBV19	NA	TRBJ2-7	TGTGCCAGTAGTCCCTCCTGGGGACAGGCCTCCTACGAGCAGTACTTC	CASSPSWGQASYEQYF
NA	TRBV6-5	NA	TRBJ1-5	TGTGCCAGCGCCAACCGGGGGGGAGGTCAGCCCCAGCATTTT	CASANRGGGQPQHF
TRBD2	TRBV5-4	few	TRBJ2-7	TGTGCCAGCAGTTCATCGCTGACTAGCTCCCTCGAGCAGTACTTC	CASSSSLTSSLEQYF
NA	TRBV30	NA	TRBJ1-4	TGTGCCTGGAGTGTTGGGGGAGGGAGTGAAAAACTGTTTTTT	CAWSVGGGSEKLFF
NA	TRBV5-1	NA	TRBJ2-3	TGCGCCAGCAGCTTGGTCGGAGACTCAGATACGCAGTATTTT	CASSLVGDSDTQYF
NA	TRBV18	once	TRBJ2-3	TGTGCCAGCTCACAGATTCCCCCTCCTAGGTGGGATACGCAGTATTTT	CASSQIPPPRWDTQYF
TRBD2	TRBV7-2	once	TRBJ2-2	TGTGCCAGCAGCCCCGCCCCAGCGGGAGGTTCCACCGGGGAGCTGTTTTTT	CASSPAPAGGSTGELFF
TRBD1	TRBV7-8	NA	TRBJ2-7	TGTGCCAGCAGCGCCAGGGACAGCAAAATCTCCGAGCAGTACTTC	CASSARDSKISEQYF
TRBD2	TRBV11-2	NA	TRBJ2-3	TGTGCCAGCAGCTTTTATACTAGCGGGAAAAGCACAGATACGCAGTATTTT	CASSFYTSGKSTDTQYF
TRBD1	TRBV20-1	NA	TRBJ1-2	TGCAGTGCTAGTCCGGGACAGGCCCTCTTC	CSASPGQALF
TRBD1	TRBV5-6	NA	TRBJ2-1	TGTGCCAGCATCAAATACCGGGACAGGGTCTACAATGAGCAGTTCTTC	CASIKYRDRVYNEQFF
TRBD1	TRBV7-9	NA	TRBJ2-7	TGTGCCAGCAGGACCGGGACAGGGAAATCCTACGAGCAGTACTTC	CASRTGTGKSYEQYF
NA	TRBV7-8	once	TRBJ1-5	TGTGCCAGCAGCTTAAGTTCAGAACCCTCATATCCCCTTCCCCAGCATTTT	CASSLSSEPSYPLPQHF
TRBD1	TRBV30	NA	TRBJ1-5	TGTGCCTGCCTAGACAGGGCCTACCCCAATCAGCCCCAGCATTTT	CACLDRAYPNQPQHF
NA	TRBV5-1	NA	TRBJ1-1	TGCGCCAGCAGCTTGGGGGACATTAACACTGAAGCTTTCTTT	CASSLGDINTEAFF
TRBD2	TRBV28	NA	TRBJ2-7	TGTGCCAGCAGCTCCTATAGCGGGAGGACCCCTTACGAGCAGTACTTC	CASSSYSGRTPYEQYF
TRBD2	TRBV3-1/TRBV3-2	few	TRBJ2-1	TGTGCCAGCAGCCCGGAAGCGGGAGTTGTGTCCCTGTACCACAATGAGCAGTTCTTC	CASSPEAGVVSLYHNEQFF
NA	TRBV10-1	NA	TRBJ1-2	TGCGCCAGCAGTGAGTCCAACCAGGGGACGGCTGGCTACACCTTC	CASSESNQGTAGYTF
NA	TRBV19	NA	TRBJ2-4	TGTGCCAGTAGTATACAATCTTTGACAACCAAAAACATTCAGTACTTC	CASSIQSLTTKNIQYF
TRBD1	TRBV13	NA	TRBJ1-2	TGTGCCAGCAGCTTAGGGAGACAGGGGGCGAAAGGCTACACCTTC	CASSLGRQGAKGYTF
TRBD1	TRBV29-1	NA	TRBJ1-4	TGCAGCGTTGGACAGGGCCAAGAAAAACTGTTTTTT	CSVGQGQEKLFF
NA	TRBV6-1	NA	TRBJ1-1	TGTGCCAGCGGGAGACAGGAGACGAACACTGAAGCTTTCTTT	CASGRQETNTEAFF
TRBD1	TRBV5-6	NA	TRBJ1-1	TGTGCCAGCAGCCGGGACAGGGGGAACACTGAAGCTTTCTTT	CASSRDRGNTEAFF
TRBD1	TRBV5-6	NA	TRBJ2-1	TGTGCCAGCAGCTTTGGACAGGGGCCCTACAATGAGCAGTTCTTC	CASSFGQGPYNEQFF
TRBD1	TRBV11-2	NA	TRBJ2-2	TGTGCCAGCAGCTTAGCCGGGACAGGGGTGGTGTTTTTT	CASSLAGTGVVFF
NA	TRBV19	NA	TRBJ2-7	TGTGCCAGTAGACAGGGAACGGGGGAGCAGTACTTC	CASRQGTGEQYF
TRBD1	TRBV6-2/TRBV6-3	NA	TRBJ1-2	TGTGCCAGCAGTTTACTTCGGACAGGGGACGGCTACACCTTC	CASSLLRTGDGYTF
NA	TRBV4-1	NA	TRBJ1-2	TGCGCCAGCAGCTCCCTTTGGGGCAGGGGTAACTATGGCTACACCTTC	CASSSLWGRGNYGYTF
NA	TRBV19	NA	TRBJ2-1	TGTGCCAGTAGTATCGAGTCTACCTTCTCCTACAATGAGCAGTTCTTC	CASSIESTFSYNEQFF
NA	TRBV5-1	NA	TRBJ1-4	TGCGCCAGCAGCTTCAGACAGGACGCAACTAATGAAAAACTGTTTTTT	CASSFRQDATNEKLFF
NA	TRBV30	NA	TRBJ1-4	TGTGCCTGGAGTGTAGGCCCGGGAGCTAATGAAAAACTGTTTTTT	CAWSVGPGANEKLFF
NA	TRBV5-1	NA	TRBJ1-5	TGCGCCAGCAGCTCCCACCCCACGGGGGGACGGACTTCGGAGCCCCAGCATTTT	CASSSHPTGGRTSEPQHF
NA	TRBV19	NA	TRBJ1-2	TGTGCCAGTAGTACCCGGACAGAGTTCAACTATGGCTACACCTTC	CASSTRTEFNYGYTF
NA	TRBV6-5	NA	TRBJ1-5	TGTGCCAGCAGTTCCACAATCAATCAGCCCCAGCATTTT	CASSSTINQPQHF
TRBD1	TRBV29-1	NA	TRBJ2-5	TGCAGCGTTACCCCAAACAGGGGGCTGTCGAGGGGAGAGACCCAGTACTTC	CSVTPNRGLSRGETQYF
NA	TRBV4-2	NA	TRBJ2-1	TGTGCCAGCAGCCAATCGGTGCGGGCGATCTACAATGAGCAGTTCTTC	CASSQSVRAIYNEQFF
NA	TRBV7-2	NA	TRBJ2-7	TGTGCCAGCAGCTTAGCAAACAGGGCCCCCTACGAGCAGTACTTC	CASSLANRAPYEQYF
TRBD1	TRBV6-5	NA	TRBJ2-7	TGTGCCAGCAGTTACGGGACAGGGTCGGACTACGAGCAGTACTTC	CASSYGTGSDYEQYF
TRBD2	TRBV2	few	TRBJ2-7	TGTGCCAGCAGGGGACTAGCGGGAGTGTACGAGCAGTACTTC	CASRGLAGVYEQYF
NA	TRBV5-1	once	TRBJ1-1	TGCGCCAGCATGGGGGCGAAGGGCACTGAAGCTTTCTTT	CASMGAKGTEAFF
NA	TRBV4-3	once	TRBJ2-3	TGCGCCAGCAGCCAAGGTGGCGGGGCCGGACGGTATACGCAGTATTTT	CASSQGGGAGRYTQYF
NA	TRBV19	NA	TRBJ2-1	TGTGCCAGTAGTATAATCAGAAATGAGCAGTTCTTC	CASSIIRNEQFF
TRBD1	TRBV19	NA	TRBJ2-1	TGTGCCAGTAGTATGGGACAGATATACAATGAGCAGTTCTTC	CASSMGQIYNEQFF